Below are 20 T cell receptor beta chains sequenced from a single sample in a study of cytomegalovirus exposure and HLA in healthy donors. 60 Vbeta and 13 Jbeta primers were used in PCR. Assay: immunoSEQ multiplex PCR; the TCRdb copy retains only in-frame clones and omits some. Found here are some 110,000 clones; the top ten clones hold 6.5% to 7%. Sequencing was done on a sample of PBMCs. These receptors all stem from a man aged 40-50 years in good health and CMV-seropositive.

V is TRBV5-4 and J is TRBJ2-3, with no clear D. The germline V gene encodes CDR1 SGHNT and CDR2 YYREEE (reference sequence). This CDR3 contains 13 residues. The germline V and J ends were trimmed by 4 bases and 4 bases, with 10 bases remaining between them. CDR3: CASSGGGSDTQYF. The CDR3 DNA sequence: TGTGCCAGCAGCGGTGGTGGCTCAGATACGCAGTATTTT.

V usage is TRBV29-1 and J usage is TRBJ2-1; unclear D gene. The germline V gene has CDR1 SQVTM and CDR2 ANQGSEA. Trimming took 6 bases from V and 7 from J, leaving 7 bases between them. The CDR3 loop spans 10 amino acids. The CDR3 sequence: CSVVRNEQFF. The CDR3, as DNA: TGCAGCGTAGTGAGGAATGAGCAGTTCTTC.

The chain links TRBV6-6 to TRBJ2-7; D remains ambiguous. Per germline, CDR1 MNHNY and CDR2 SVGAGI (reference sequence). V lost 6 bases to trimming and J lost 5 bases, with 11 bases between them. The CDR3 spans 12 residues. Here the CDR3 DNA reads TGTGCCAGCAGAATAGGTCGGGACGAGCAGTACTTC. It is translated as CASRIGRDEQYF.

The chain is built from TRBV7-2 and TRBJ2-7; 9 nucleotides match TRBD2. Germline lookup yields CDR1 SGHTA and CDR2 FQGNSA. V lost 2 bases to trimming and J lost 7 bases; unmatched junction nucleotides: 6. This CDR3 is 14 amino acids long. CDR3 region: CASSLSSGNREQYF. The CDR3 DNA follows: TGTGCCAGCAGCTTATCTAGCGGGAATCGAGAGCAGTACTTC.

The chain employs TRBV19 and TRBJ1-5, with TRBD1 identical over 9 bases. The V and J ends lost 3 bases and 4 bases, in that order; junction bases with no gene match: 7. The CDR3 covers 16 residues. The germline CDR1 and CDR2 sequences are LNHDA and SQIVND (reference sequence). In DNA form, the CDR3 reads TGTGCCAGTAGTATTGGGACAGGGACAGGGAATCAGCCCCAGCATTTT. It translates to CASSIGTGTGNQPQHF.

The CDR3 loop is CASSPLSAVPTEAFF. As DNA, the CDR3 is TGTGCCAGCAGTCCCTTGAGCGCGGTACCCACTGAAGCTTTCTTT. V and J are TRBV6-1 and TRBJ1-1; D is unresolved. The CDR3 sequence is 15 residues long. Germline CDR1 MNHNS, CDR2 SASEGT. V shed 5 bases and J shed 4 bases, with 17 bases lying between them.

This chain links TRBV5-1 with TRBJ2-7; 14 bases are shared with TRBD2. V lost 4 bases, J lost 7 bases, and 10 bases stayed unmatched. CDR1 and CDR2 from the germline V gene are SGHRS and YFSETQ. The CDR3 has 16 residues. CDR3 in DNA: TGCGCCAGCAGCACGCAGGGACTAGCGGGAGCGTATGAGCAGTACTTC. Translated: CASSTQGLAGAYEQYF.

V and J are TRBV28 and TRBJ2-7; a weak D match, TRBD2 (5 bases). Germline-derived CDR1 and CDR2 are MDHEN and SYDVKM. The CDR3 length is 12 residues. V was clipped by 8 bases and J by 6 bases, with 14 bases between them. CDR3 DNA: TGTGCCAGCGGACTCTGGACGGGCGAGCAGTACTTC. Translating gives CASGLWTGEQYF. Based on the CDR3 plus reference TRBV28 and TRBJ2-7, the full variable domain is DVKVTQSSRYLVKRTGEKVFLECVQDMDHENMFWYRQDPGLGLRLIYFSYDVKMKEKGDIPEGYSVSREKKERFSLILESASTNQTSMYLCASGLWTGEQYFGPGTRLTVT.

The chain joins TRBV28 to TRBJ1-2; 9 bases align to TRBD1. With V trimmed by 7 bases and J by 3 bases, 6 bases remained unmatched. The CDR3 runs to 14 residues. The germline V gene has CDR1 MDHEN and CDR2 SYDVKM. CDR3 nucleotide sequence: TGTGCCAGCATCAACAGGGGGCTGGACTATGGCTACACCTTC. Its protein product is CASINRGLDYGYTF.

The V and J genes are TRBV9 and TRBJ2-7; the match to TRBD1 covers 8 bases. V gave up 3 bases and J gave up 7 bases; unmatched junction bases: 12. The V gene's germline CDR1 is SGDLS and CDR2 YYNGEE. The CDR3 runs 15 residues. CDR3 amino acids: CASSAGGTGVREQYF. The CDR3 region has the DNA TGTGCCAGCAGCGCGGGCGGGACAGGTGTCCGGGAGCAGTACTTC.

The V and J genes are TRBV19 and TRBJ2-2; tentative D call: TRBD1 (5 bases). The CDR3 is 14 residues long. The germline CDR1 and CDR2 sequences are LNHDA and SQIVND (reference sequence). Trimming removed 7 bases at V and 6 bases at J, with 15 bases between. The CDR3 loop reads CASTVGLGAGELFF. The CDR3 region has the DNA TGTGCCAGTACCGTGGGCTTAGGGGCCGGGGAGCTGTTTTTT. The full variable domain, completed using reference TRBV19 and TRBJ2-2, is DGGITQSPKYLFRKEGQNVTLSCEQNLNHDAMYWYRQDPGQGLRLIYYSQIVNDFQKGDIAEGYSVSREKKESFPLTVTSAQKNPTAFYLCASTVGLGAGELFFGEGSRLTVL.

The rearrangement joins TRBV2 to TRBJ2-7, with D possibly being TRBD1 (5 bases). Trimming stripped 9 bases from V and 3 bases from J, with 15 bases between. The CDR3 contains 13 residues. From germline, CDR1 is SNHLY and CDR2 FYNNEI. This CDR3 is CASNDIGDYEQYF. Here the CDR3 DNA reads TGTGCCAGTAATGATATAGGGGACTACGAGCAGTACTTC.

The V gene is TRBV6-5, the J gene TRBJ2-1, with TRBD2 matching 11 bases. The ends lost 8 bases at V and 7 bases at J; junction bases unmatched: 4. CDR1 is MNHEY, CDR2 SVGAGI, per germline. The length of the CDR3 is 13 residues. The CDR3 bases are TGTGCCAGCGGACTAGCGGGCGTGAATGAGCAGTTCTTC. It codes for CASGLAGVNEQFF.

The chain links TRBV2 to TRBJ2-5, with D possibly matching TRBD2 (5 bases). The CDR3 contains 14 residues. Germline CDR1 is SNHLY and CDR2 is FYNNEI. Trimming pared 4 bases from V and 2 bases from J, leaving 11 bases between. The CDR3 DNA is TGTGCCAGCAGTGCCCAGAGGGCGCAAGAGACCCAGTACTTC. Its protein product is CASSAQRAQETQYF.

This chain connects TRBV4-1 to TRBJ2-1, with D maybe TRBD2 (6 bases). Germline values: CDR1 MGHRA, CDR2 YSYEKL. Trimming left V 0 bases short and J 1 base short, with 16 bases between. CDR3 length: 18 residues. CDR3 bases: TGCGCCAGCAGCCAAGAGCCCGGAGCGGGCCTATCCTACAATGAGCAGTTCTTC. This translates into CASSQEPGAGLSYNEQFF.

The chain employs TRBV7-8 and TRBJ2-1; D is unresolved. V lost 5 bases and J 8 bases, leaving 13 bases between the germline ends. In germline, CDR1 is SGHVS, CDR2 FQNEAQ. The CDR3 runs to 13 residues. The CDR3 DNA follows: TGTGCCAGCAGCCCACCTATGTTTGATGAGCAGTTCTTC. Translating it yields CASSPPMFDEQFF.

V usage is TRBV2 and J usage is TRBJ2-2; D call uncertain. CDR1 SNHLY and CDR2 FYNNEI come from the germline V gene. The CDR3 covers 11 residues. V was clipped by 5 bases and J by 8 bases, with 6 bases between them. The CDR3 DNA reads TGTGCCAGCAGTTTACGGGGGGAGCTGTTTTTT. Protein: CASSLRGELFF.

The chain combines TRBV27 with TRBJ2-1; the match to TRBD1 covers 10 bases. Germline V gene data show CDR1 as MNHEY and CDR2 as SMNVEV (reference sequence). The CDR3 runs 15 residues. The V and J ends lost 8 bases and 7 bases, in that order; junction bases with no gene match: 11. CDR3 sequence reads: CASRLGQGGINEQFF. CDR3 nucleotide sequence: TGTGCCAGCCGCTTAGGACAGGGGGGGATAAATGAGCAGTTCTTC.

The chain couples TRBV28 to TRBJ2-1; TRBD2 agrees at 13 bases. Germline values: CDR1 MDHEN, CDR2 SYDVKM. The J segment lost 7 bases and the V segment lost 6 bases, leaving 3 bases of the junction unmatched. There are 14 residues in the CDR3. CDR3 in amino acids: CASRGLAGWNEQFF. The CDR3 region has the DNA TGTGCCAGCAGGGGACTAGCGGGATGGAATGAGCAGTTCTTC.

The chain uses TRBV27 and TRBJ1-2; 10 nucleotides line up with TRBD1. With V trimmed by 6 bases and J by 5 bases, 6 bases remained unmatched. Germline CDR1 MNHEY, CDR2 SMNVEV (reference sequence). This CDR3 has 14 residues. The CDR3: CASSETGGAYGYTF. CDR3 coding DNA: TGTGCCAGCAGCGAGACAGGGGGCGCATATGGCTACACCTTC.